These 8 T cell receptor beta chains came from one sample sequenced in a study of blood T cell repertoires in COVID-19. Some clones are missing from TCRdb's copy, which holds only in-frame ones; the method was immunoSEQ multiplex PCR. The sample gives 200,000 to 300,000 clones, roughly 86% of which show up once; approximately 9.8% is in the top ten. The sample taken for sequencing was peripheral blood. The receptor set was obtained from a man aged 35 to 55 who had recovered from COVID-19.

The chain combines TRBV6-1 with TRBJ2-1, with D possibly matching TRBD2 (5 bases). The germline CDR1 and CDR2 sequences are MNHNS and SASEGT. The CDR3 has 16 residues. Trimming stripped 5 bases from V and 11 bases from J, with 25 bases between. CDR3 sequence: CASSQVRPATTLKQFF. CDR3 DNA: TGTGCCAGCAGTCAAGTCAGGCCTGCGACTACCCTCAAGCAGTTCTTC.

J is TRBJ1-1 and V is TRBV6-2 or TRBV6-3, with TRBD1 matching 9 bases. The junction had 6 bases not matched to a gene; V was cut back by 6 bases and J by 7 bases. Germline CDR1 and CDR2: MNHEY and SVGEGT. The CDR3 contains 13 residues. The CDR3 DNA follows: TGTGCCAGCAGCCACAGGGGGCCTATTGAAGCTTTCTTT. It is translated as CASSHRGPIEAFF.

This rearrangement joins TRBV27 to TRBJ1-3, with 7 bases matching TRBD1. Germline CDR1 is MNHEY and CDR2 is SMNVEV (reference sequence). The trim removed 6 bases at V and 7 bases at J, leaving 15 bases unmatched. The CDR3 is 16 amino acids. The chain's CDR3 is CASRPQGDPLGNTIYF. The CDR3 nucleotides are TGTGCCAGCAGACCCCAGGGGGACCCTCTGGGTAACACCATATATTTT.

This clone came up once. The chain recombines TRBV11-2 with TRBJ2-2, with 13 nucleotides matching TRBD2. Losses at the gene ends were 4 bases for V and 7 bases for J; bases not matched to a gene: 3. Germline CDR1 reads SGHAT; CDR2 reads FQNNGV. There are 15 residues in the CDR3. DNA for the CDR3: TGTGCCAGCAGCTCGACTAGCGGGAGGTTCGGGGAGCTGTTTTTT. Its protein product is CASSSTSGRFGELFF.

The V gene is TRBV3-1 (or the pseudogene TRBV3-2), the J gene TRBJ1-1, with no clear D. The CDR3 is made up of 20 amino acids. Germline V gene sequence: CDR1 LGHDT, CDR2 YNNKEL (reference sequence). The V gene lost 0 bases and the J gene lost 2 bases, with 25 bases spanning the gap. CDR3 in DNA: TGTGCCAGCAGCCAAGATCGTATGGCCGAGGGTCTCAAGGTCAACACTGAAGCTTTCTTT. It encodes CASSQDRMAEGLKVNTEAFF.

The table lists this clone with a few counts. The rearrangement joins TRBV2 to TRBJ2-7, with 11 bases matching TRBD2. J gave up 6 bases and V 2 bases, and 9 bases lay outside the gene matches. CDR1 SNHLY and CDR2 FYNNEI come from the germline V gene. The CDR3 is made up of 16 amino acids. The CDR3 sequence is CASSETGTSGSSEQYF. The DNA of the CDR3 is TGTGCCAGCAGTGAAACCGGGACTAGCGGCTCAAGCGAGCAGTACTTC.

V and J are TRBV11-2 and TRBJ2-7; D unresolved. There are 15 residues in the CDR3. Trimming removed 5 bases from V and 3 bases from J, with 17 bases in between. Germline CDR1 and CDR2: SGHAT and FQNNGV. The CDR3 region is CASSGDGSYNYEQYF. CDR3 in DNA: TGTGCCAGCAGCGGAGATGGTAGCTATAACTACGAGCAGTACTTC.

The V call is TRBV6-5, the J call TRBJ2-7; D is unresolved. The ends were cut back, 5 bases at V and 3 bases at J, with 11 bases in the middle. Germline assignment: CDR1 MNHEY and CDR2 SVGAGI. CDR3 length: 13 residues. The CDR3: CASSRQAHYEQYF. CDR3 sequence (DNA): TGTGCCAGCAGTAGACAAGCCCACTACGAGCAGTACTTC.